The rows below give T cell receptor beta chains drawn from one sample of a study of human T cells and chemical hapten exposure. TCRdb fed the RACE reads into MiXCR, producing one record per CDR3 protein. The sample gives some 90,000 distinct CDR3 sequences, 11% of which show up once; approximately 0.99% is in the top ten. Specimen: whole blood, collected in connection with sensitization to the hapten diphenylcyclopropenone (DPC). All receptors derive from a woman in her 30s with alopecia areata. Some clones in this sample may be carry-over from other donors' samples. CDR3s include the opening cysteine and the closing phenylalanine or tryptophan. Size tells how often a clone was seen (once, few, many) or the class of an expanded clone, and some rows leave it out.

v_gene: TRBV12-3/TRBV12-4; abundance: many; j_gene: TRBJ2-5; CDR3aa: CASSIRTGYGETQYF
v_gene: TRBV28; abundance: many; j_gene: TRBJ2-6; CDR3aa: CASSWTNSGANVLTF
v_gene: TRBV20-1; abundance: many; j_gene: TRBJ2-1; CDR3aa: CSANHQWTGTNEQFF
v_gene: TRBV20-1; abundance: NA; j_gene: TRBJ1-4; CDR3aa: CSASEPPGGTNEILFF
v_gene: TRBV5-1; abundance: many; j_gene: TRBJ1-1; CDR3aa: CASESGTENTEAFF
v_gene: TRBV3-1; abundance: many; j_gene: TRBJ2-2; CDR3aa: CASNPGGGSNTGELFF
v_gene: TRBV30; abundance: NA; j_gene: TRBJ1-1; CDR3aa: CAWSPGRGFTEAFF
v_gene: TRBV7-6; abundance: many; j_gene: TRBJ1-6; CDR3aa: CASSSGRENSPLHF
v_gene: TRBV18; abundance: few; j_gene: TRBJ2-1; CDR3aa: CASSPDRQEQFF
v_gene: TRBV28; abundance: NA; j_gene: TRBJ1-2; CDR3aa: CASSKKRSEGAGYTF
v_gene: TRBV28; abundance: NA; j_gene: TRBJ1-1; CDR3aa: CASHVGLNTEAFF
v_gene: TRBV10-3; abundance: NA; j_gene: TRBJ2-1; CDR3aa: CAITDRGPYNEQFF
v_gene: TRBV2; abundance: many; j_gene: TRBJ1-6; CDR3aa: CASSDRTGYSPLHF
v_gene: TRBV30; abundance: NA; j_gene: TRBJ2-1; CDR3aa: CARNSGHPLGYEQFF
v_gene: TRBV20-1; abundance: many; j_gene: TRBJ2-1; CDR3aa: CSARGARSKGNEQFF
v_gene: TRBV6-2/TRBV6-3; abundance: NA; j_gene: TRBJ1-1; CDR3aa: CASRSTGATEAFF
v_gene: TRBV6-5; abundance: many; j_gene: TRBJ1-6; CDR3aa: CASSSGTHSSYNSPLHF
v_gene: TRBV20-1; abundance: NA; j_gene: TRBJ2-1; CDR3aa: CSATGGPGLSYNEQFF
v_gene: TRBV7-2; abundance: few; j_gene: TRBJ1-5; CDR3aa: CASSFGGARQPQHF
v_gene: TRBV20-1; abundance: many; j_gene: TRBJ2-7; CDR3aa: CSLAGGSRYEQYF
v_gene: TRBV10-3; abundance: many; j_gene: TRBJ1-1; CDR3aa: CAISESVLNTEAFF
v_gene: TRBV28; abundance: few; j_gene: TRBJ1-6; CDR3aa: CASSSAAGYSPLHF
v_gene: TRBV20-1; abundance: few; j_gene: TRBJ2-3; CDR3aa: CSARGLAGLADTQYF
v_gene: TRBV2; abundance: NA; j_gene: TRBJ2-7; CDR3aa: CASSVLREGEQYF
v_gene: TRBV10-3; abundance: few; j_gene: TRBJ2-1; CDR3aa: CAISPGTGQEQFF
v_gene: TRBV28; abundance: many; j_gene: TRBJ2-4; CDR3aa: CASSPPTLAKNIQYF
v_gene: TRBV3-1; abundance: many; j_gene: TRBJ2-3; CDR3aa: CASSQGQGTDTQYF
v_gene: TRBV28; abundance: NA; j_gene: TRBJ2-4; CDR3aa: CASSLPHIRGVDF
v_gene: TRBV16; abundance: few; j_gene: TRBJ2-5; CDR3aa: CASSQSGPQETQYF
v_gene: TRBV28; abundance: many; j_gene: TRBJ2-6; CDR3aa: CASSLMGQGHSGANVLTF
v_gene: TRBV4-2; abundance: many; j_gene: TRBJ1-1; CDR3aa: CASSQVSENTEAFF
v_gene: TRBV20-1; abundance: NA; j_gene: TRBJ2-1; CDR3aa: CSARPLRGNEQFF
v_gene: TRBV29-1; abundance: NA; j_gene: TRBJ2-5; CDR3aa: CSFRTGGRETQYF
v_gene: TRBV7-2; abundance: NA; j_gene: TRBJ1-1; CDR3aa: CASSLVGQGMNTEAFF
v_gene: TRBV4-2; abundance: NA; j_gene: TRBJ2-2; CDR3aa: CASSQGFGELDTGELFF
v_gene: TRBV6-2/TRBV6-3; abundance: many; j_gene: TRBJ2-1; CDR3aa: CASSYSGGSYNEQFF
v_gene: TRBV7-6; abundance: many; j_gene: TRBJ2-1; CDR3aa: CASSPVSGFGSKQFF
v_gene: TRBV9; abundance: NA; j_gene: TRBJ1-2; CDR3aa: CASSGRGYTF
v_gene: TRBV11-3; abundance: few; j_gene: TRBJ2-7; CDR3aa: CASSLGQGGNEQYF
v_gene: TRBV18; abundance: many; j_gene: TRBJ1-1; CDR3aa: CASSPGTLSGEAFF
v_gene: TRBV4-3; abundance: NA; j_gene: TRBJ1-2; CDR3aa: CASSHTGSNYGYTF
v_gene: TRBV7-7; abundance: few; j_gene: TRBJ2-1; CDR3aa: CASSLSGDYNEQFF
v_gene: TRBV4-3; abundance: many; j_gene: TRBJ2-2; CDR3aa: CASSQGLAGGPSTGELFF
v_gene: TRBV20-1; abundance: many; j_gene: TRBJ1-3; CDR3aa: CSAAQGGFAGNTIYF
v_gene: TRBV27; abundance: NA; j_gene: TRBJ1-4; CDR3aa: CASPWDREREKLFF
v_gene: TRBV28; abundance: few; j_gene: TRBJ2-1; CDR3aa: CASSLKRNRQFF
v_gene: TRBV18; abundance: many; j_gene: TRBJ1-1; CDR3aa: CASSPTAGSAEAFF
v_gene: TRBV29-1; abundance: many; j_gene: TRBJ2-5; CDR3aa: CSVEKGGRETQYF
v_gene: TRBV19; abundance: NA; j_gene: TRBJ2-1; CDR3aa: CASSIDRGLQAGVPNEQFF
v_gene: TRBV28; abundance: few; j_gene: TRBJ2-7; CDR3aa: CASSLRTSGLYYEQYF
v_gene: TRBV7-2; abundance: many; j_gene: TRBJ2-7; CDR3aa: CASSLSSFRGRGEQYF